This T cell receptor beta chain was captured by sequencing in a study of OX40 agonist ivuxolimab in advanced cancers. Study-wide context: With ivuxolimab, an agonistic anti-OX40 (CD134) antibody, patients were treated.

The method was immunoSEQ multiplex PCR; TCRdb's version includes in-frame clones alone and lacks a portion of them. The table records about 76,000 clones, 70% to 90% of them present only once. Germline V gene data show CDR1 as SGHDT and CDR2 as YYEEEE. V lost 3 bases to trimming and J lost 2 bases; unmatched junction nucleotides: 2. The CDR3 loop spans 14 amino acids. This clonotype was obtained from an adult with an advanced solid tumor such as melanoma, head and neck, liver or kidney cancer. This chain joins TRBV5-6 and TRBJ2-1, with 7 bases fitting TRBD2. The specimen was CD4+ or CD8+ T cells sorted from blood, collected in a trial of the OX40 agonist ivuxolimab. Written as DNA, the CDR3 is TGTGCCAGCAGCTGGGGGGGAGCCTACAATGAGCAGTTCTTC. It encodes CASSWGGAYNEQFF.